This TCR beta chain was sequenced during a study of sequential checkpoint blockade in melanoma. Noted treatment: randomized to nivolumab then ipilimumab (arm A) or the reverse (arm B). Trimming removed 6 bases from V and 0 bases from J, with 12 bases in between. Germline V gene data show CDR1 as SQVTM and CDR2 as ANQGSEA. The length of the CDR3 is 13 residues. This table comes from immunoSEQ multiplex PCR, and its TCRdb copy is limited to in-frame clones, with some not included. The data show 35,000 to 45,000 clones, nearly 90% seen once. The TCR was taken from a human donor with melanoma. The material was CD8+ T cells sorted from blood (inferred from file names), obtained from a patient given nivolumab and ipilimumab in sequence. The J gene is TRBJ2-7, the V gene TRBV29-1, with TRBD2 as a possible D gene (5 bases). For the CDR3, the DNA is TGCAGCGTCATCCGGACTTCCTCCTACGAGCAGTACTTC. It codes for CSVIRTSSYEQYF.